Below are 3 T cell receptor beta chains sequenced from a single sample in a study of regulatory T cells in long-lasting Graves disease. The time point was: newly diagnosed GD, antithyroid drugs for less than 3 months. After RNA was extracted from PBMCs, the TCR library was made from it. Investigators prepared the TCR beta libraries by applying iRepertoire HTBI primers and Arm-PCR of CDR3 regions. TCRdb reprocessed the multiplex PCR reads with MiXCR, giving one entry per CDR3 protein. The top ten clones hold approximately 20% of a sample with about 200,000 distinct CDR3 sequences, around 16% of them seen once. The source material was peripheral blood mononuclear cells (PBMCs), sampled at new diagnosis, from a patient treated with antithyroid drugs. The receptors were gathered from a female donor with Graves disease.

This clonotype has at least ten counts. The chain uses TRBV10-2 and TRBJ1-1; D call uncertain. CDR1 is WSHSY, CDR2 SAAADI, per germline. V lost 7 bases and J lost 3, with 9 bases in between. This CDR3 region has 12 residues. CDR3 nucleotide sequence: TGCGCCAGCACGGTAGGGTACACTGAAGCTTTCTTT. Translating it yields CASTVGYTEAFF.

In nucleotides, the CDR3 is TGTGCCAGCAGTTTGTCGGGGTGGTCTTTGGTGCGGGACGAGCAGTACTTC. It encodes CASSLSGWSLVRDEQYF. The chain recombines TRBV27 with TRBJ2-7, with D tentatively TRBD2 (5 bases). There are 17 residues in the CDR3. CDR1 MNHEY and CDR2 SMNVEV come from the germline V gene (reference sequence). Trimming shortened V by 3 bases and J by 5 bases, and 23 bases separated the two germline ends.

This clonotype was detected many times. In DNA, the CDR3 is TGCAGTGCTAGAGAATTGGGTAGCGGCCAAGAGACCCAGTACTTC. Protein: CSARELGSGQETQYF. The chain uses TRBV20-1 and TRBJ2-5; D possibly corresponds to TRBD2 (6 bases). V shed 0 bases and J shed 1 base, with 12 bases lying between them. Germline lookup yields CDR1 DFQATT and CDR2 SNEGSKA (reference sequence). The CDR3 runs to 15 residues.